The 26 T cell receptor beta chains below all came from one sample that was sequenced in a study of radiotherapy plus CTLA-4 blockade in lung cancer. The data were produced by immunoSEQ multiplex PCR, yet TCRdb's version contains in-frame clones alone and is incomplete. There are more than 90,000 clones in the sample; approximately 78% occur only once, and about 26% lies in the top ten. Sample: peripheral blood, taken from a patient treated with radiotherapy plus ipilimumab. The source of these receptors is a human donor with non-small cell lung cancer that progressed on radiotherapy plus ipilimumab.

The chain employs TRBV6-1 and TRBJ1-1; D is perhaps TRBD1 (5 bases). The ends were cut back, 0 bases at V and 2 bases at J, with 13 bases in the middle. The germline V gene has CDR1 MNHNS and CDR2 SASEGT. This CDR3 comprises 16 residues. The chain's CDR3 is CASSEAGTGLNTEAFF. DNA of the CDR3: TGTGCCAGCAGTGAAGCGGGAACGGGGCTTAACACTGAAGCTTTCTTT.

The rearrangement links TRBV6-5 to TRBJ2-7; a possible D gene is TRBD1 (5 bases). Trimming removed 4 bases at V and 3 bases at J, with 16 bases between. The CDR3 contains 15 residues. Looked up from germline, CDR1 is MNHEY and CDR2 is SVGAGI. Here the CDR3 DNA reads TGTGCCAGCAGTTCCCGACAGACAGCGTTCTACGAGCAGTACGTC. It is translated as CASSSRQTAFYEQYV.

The rearrangement uses TRBV4-2 and TRBJ1-5, with D tentatively TRBD1 (6 bases). Germline V lookup: CDR1 LGHNA, CDR2 YNFKEQ. The CDR3 covers 15 residues. V lost 3 bases and J lost 3, with 12 bases in between. CDR3 DNA: TGTGCCAGCAGCCAGTTACAGGGAGACAATCAGCCCCAGCATTTT. Its protein product is CASSQLQGDNQPQHF.

J is TRBJ2-1 and V is TRBV30; 10 bases fit TRBD2. Germline-derived CDR1 and CDR2 are GTSNPN and SVGIG (reference sequence). V trimming: 3 bases; J trimming: 0 bases; junction bases outside the gene matches: 5. The CDR3 is 16 amino acids. CDR3 sequence reads: CAWRAIAGGSYNEQFF. CDR3 in DNA: TGTGCCTGGAGGGCTATAGCGGGAGGCTCCTACAATGAGCAGTTCTTC. Full variable domain (outside the CDR3, taken from reference TRBV30 and TRBJ2-1): SQTIHQWPATLVQPVGSPLSLECTVEGTSNPNLYWYRQAAGRGLQLLFYSVGIGQISSEVPQNLSASRPQDRQFILSSKKLLLSDSGFYLCAWRAIAGGSYNEQFFGPGTRLTVL.

The chain joins TRBV5-1 to TRBJ2-5; D gene unclear. CDR3 length equals 14 residues. Germline CDR1 reads SGHRS; CDR2 reads YFSETQ. Trimming pared 0 bases from V and 2 bases from J, leaving 8 bases between. CDR3 loop: CASSLVVGQETQYF. Here the CDR3 DNA reads TGCGCCAGCAGCTTGGTCGTCGGTCAAGAGACCCAGTACTTC. Full variable domain (outside the CDR3, taken from reference TRBV5-1 and TRBJ2-5): KAGVTQTPRYLIKTRGQQVTLSCSPISGHRSVSWYQQTPGQGLQFLFEYFSETQRNKGNFPGRFSGRQFSNSRSEMNVSTLELGDSALYLCASSLVVGQETQYFGPGTRLLVL.

The chain is built from TRBV2 and TRBJ2-5, with 11 bases matching TRBD1. The J call may be mistaken, given a closer DNA end match to TRBJ2-7. The CDR3 contains 14 residues. Germline-derived CDR1 and CDR2 are SNHLY and FYNNEI. CDR3: CASSPDRGQYEQYF. In nucleotides, the CDR3 is TGTGCCAGCAGCCCGGACAGGGGGCAGTACGAGCAGTACTTC.

As for this clone: This sample also contains other DNA sequences that code for the same CDR3. The chain joins TRBV5-1 to TRBJ1-5; D is undetermined. V gave up 0 bases and J gave up 0 bases, with 7 bases separating them. Germline V gene lookup returns CDR1 SGHRS and CDR2 YFSETQ. The CDR3 sequence is 15 residues long. CDR3 sequence reads: CASSLGGYSNQPQHF. CDR3 sequence (DNA): TGCGCCAGCAGCTTGGGAGGGTATAGCAATCAGCCCCAGCATTTT.

This chain's CDR3 is CASSPTTGRETQYF. Written as DNA, the CDR3 is TGTGCCAGCAGCCCAACTACAGGGCGGGAGACCCAGTACTTC. The chain has TRBV7-6 and TRBJ2-5; maybe TRBD1 (6 bases). The length of the CDR3 is 14 residues. Trimming took off 5 bases at V and 5 bases at J, with 15 bases between the two ends. CDR1 and CDR2 from the germline V gene are SGHVS and FNYEAQ. The full variable domain, its missing parts supplied by reference TRBV7-6 and TRBJ2-5, is GAGVSQSPRYKVTKRGQDVALRCDPISGHVSLYWYRQALGQGPEFLTYFNYEAQQDKSGLPNDRFSAERPEGSISTLTIQRTEQRDSAMYRCASSPTTGRETQYFGPGTRLLVL.

The gene calls are TRBV5-1 and TRBJ1-1; 7 bases fit TRBD1. V gave up 2 bases and J gave up 1 base; unmatched junction bases: 11. The CDR3 is 17 amino acids. Per germline, CDR1 SGHRS and CDR2 YFSETQ. The CDR3 here is CASSFYPGTAENTEAFF. The CDR3 nucleotides read TGCGCCAGCAGCTTTTACCCCGGGACAGCTGAGAACACTGAAGCTTTCTTT.

The genes are TRBV6-1 and TRBJ1-5; 7 nucleotides match TRBD1. CDR3 size: 17 residues. Unmatched junction bases numbered 8, after V lost 3 bases and J lost 0 bases. Germline V gene sequence: CDR1 MNHNS, CDR2 SASEGT. The CDR3 sequence: CASSDWPRDSSNQPQHF. The CDR3 bases are TGTGCCAGCAGTGATTGGCCCAGGGACAGTAGCAATCAGCCCCAGCATTTT.

In its sample, this clone was seen a few times. V usage is TRBV7-8 and J usage is TRBJ2-7, with 11 positions matching TRBD1. The CDR3 covers 14 residues. Germline CDR1 SGHVS, CDR2 FQNEAQ. Unmatched junction bases numbered 4, after V lost 4 bases and J lost 5 bases. The CDR3 sequence: CASSSRTGGNEQYV. CDR3 coding DNA: TGTGCCAGCAGCTCCAGGACAGGGGGCAACGAGCAGTACGTC.

Only a few counts were recorded for this clone. The chain is built from TRBV7-9 and TRBJ2-7; D might be TRBD2 (6 bases). Trimming left V 5 bases short and J 3 bases short, with 11 bases between. Germline V CDR1 and CDR2: SEHNR, FQNEAQ (reference sequence). The CDR3 consists of 13 residues. CDR3 residues: CASSLTSFYEQYF. The CDR3 coding sequence is TGTGCCAGCAGCCTGACTAGTTTCTACGAGCAGTACTTC.

This chain joins TRBV6-1 and TRBJ2-3; D is perhaps TRBD1 (6 bases). Germline V gives CDR1 MNHNS, CDR2 SASEGT. The CDR3 runs 14 residues. V was clipped by 6 bases and J by 2 bases, with 12 bases between them. CDR3 DNA: TGTGCCAGCAGCGCCGGGACAAACACAGATACGCAGTATTTT. Its translation: CASSAGTNTDTQYF.

The chain combines TRBV6-5 with TRBJ2-2; D is perhaps TRBD1 or TRBD2 (5 bases each). Trimming removed 6 bases from V and 7 bases from J, with 18 bases in between. CDR3 length: 15 residues. Germline V gene sequence: CDR1 MNHEY, CDR2 SVGAGI. The CDR3 DNA reads as TGTGCCAGCAGGGTTTCGCGGGTGAGGGGCGGGGAGCTGTTTTTT. Translating gives CASRVSRVRGGELFF.

This chain joins TRBV30 and TRBJ1-1; no clear D gene. The ends were cut back, 8 bases at V and 2 bases at J, with 27 bases in the middle. CDR3 size: 17 residues. Germline V gene lookup returns CDR1 GTSNPN and CDR2 SVGIG (reference sequence). The CDR3 region has the DNA TGTGCCGTAACACTAGGGCAAACTTCCTCTATTAACACTGAAGCTTTCTTT. Translated: CAVTLGQTSSINTEAFF.

J is TRBJ2-5 and V is TRBV6-1; a weak D match, TRBD1 (6 bases). Matching the DNA end better, TRBJ2-7 makes the J call doubtful. CDR3 length: 13 amino acids. The germline gives CDR1 MNHNS, CDR2 SASEGT. The CDR3 bases are TGTGCCAGCAGTGTTGGACAGAACTACGAGCAGTACTTC. It translates to CASSVGQNYEQYF.

The gene calls are TRBV18 and TRBJ1-2; 7 bases match TRBD1. J lost 1 base, V lost 5 bases, and 4 bases had no gene match. CDR3 size: 14 residues. CDR1 is KGHSH and CDR2 is LQKENI in the germline V gene. In nucleotides, the CDR3 is TGTGCCAGCTCAGAACAGGGGAATAACTATGGCTACACCTTC. Residues: CASSEQGNNYGYTF.

In its sample, this clone was seen once. The chain carries TRBV29-1 and TRBJ1-3, with D possibly being TRBD1 (6 bases). CDR3 length equals 16 residues. In germline, CDR1 is SQVTM, CDR2 ANQGSEA. V lost 1 base and J lost 4, with 17 bases in between. The CDR3 spells CSVEVTGGVGGNTIYF. In DNA, the CDR3 is TGCAGCGTTGAAGTAACGGGGGGCGTTGGCGGAAACACCATATATTTT.

The chain employs TRBV30 and TRBJ1-1; the D gene is possibly TRBD1 (6 bases). This CDR3 is built from 13 residues. Germline V lookup: CDR1 GTSNPN, CDR2 SVGIG (reference sequence). Between the trimmed V and J ends, which lost 5 bases and 4 bases, there was a span of 14 bases. The CDR3 region has the DNA TGTGCCTGGGACACCGGGGGCTTCACTGAAGCTTTCTTT. Amino acid sequence: CAWDTGGFTEAFF.

The V and J genes are TRBV2 and TRBJ2-6, with D uncertain. This CDR3 contains 13 residues. The V gene lost 4 bases and the J gene lost 1 base, with 2 bases spanning the gap. Germline V gene data show CDR1 as SNHLY and CDR2 as FYNNEI. CDR3 DNA sequence: TGTGCCAGCAGTGGATCTGGGGCCAACGTCCTGACTTTC. It codes for CASSGSGANVLTF.

Of note for this clone: At one end, the junction sequence differs from germline, possibly due to a read error. Here the CDR3 DNA reads TGTGCTAGCAGCTGGGCCCTCCAAGAGACCCAGTACTTC. It yields the protein CASSWALQETQYF. The chain has TRBV7-6 and TRBJ2-5, with D unclear. This CDR3 is 13 amino acids long. CDR1 and CDR2 from the germline V gene are SGHVS and FNYEAQ. The full variable domain, in which reference TRBV7-6 and TRBJ2-5 provide the parts outside the CDR3, is GAGVSQSPRYKVTKRGQDVALRCDPISGHVSLYWYRQALGQGPEFLTYFNYEAQQDKSGLPNDRFSAERPEGSISTLTIQRTEQRDSAMYRCASSWALQETQYFGPGTRLLVL.

The chain joins TRBV7-3 to TRBJ2-3, with D possibly TRBD2 on 6 matching bases. This CDR3 contains 15 residues. Per the germline V gene, CDR1 is SGHTA and CDR2 is FQGTGA. V lost 0 bases to trimming and J lost 5 bases, with 12 bases between them. The chain's CDR3 is CASSLTEGILDTQYF. As DNA, the CDR3 is TGTGCCAGCAGCTTAACGGAGGGGATTTTAGATACGCAGTATTTT. Supplemented by reference TRBV7-3 and TRBJ2-3, the full variable domain reads GAGVSQTPSNKVTEKGKYVELRCDPISGHTALYWYRQSLGQGPEFLIYFQGTGAADDSGLPNDRFFAVRPEGSVSTLKIQRTERGDSAVYLCASSLTEGILDTQYFGPGTRLTVL.

This clone was detected only once. The rearrangement links TRBV9 to TRBJ2-5; 9 nucleotides align to TRBD2. Trimming at V came to 0 bases and at J to 4 bases, leaving 7 bases not matched to a gene. This CDR3 is 16 amino acids long. CDR1 is SGDLS, CDR2 YYNGEE, per germline. DNA of the CDR3: TGTGCCAGCAGCGTAGTCGGGGCGGGAGGGAGAGAGACCCAGTACTTC. Amino acid sequence: CASSVVGAGGRETQYF.

In its sample, this clone was seen a few times. The chain joins TRBV27 to TRBJ2-7; TRBD2 matches at 9 bases. This CDR3 comprises 15 residues. CDR1 and CDR2 from the germline V gene are MNHEY and SMNVEV (reference sequence). The ends lost 6 bases at V and 2 bases at J; junction bases unmatched: 8. The CDR3 here is CASRPGGTSTYEQYF. The CDR3 region has the DNA TGTGCCAGCAGACCGGGGGGGACTAGCACCTACGAGCAGTACTTC.

The gene calls are TRBV7-8 and TRBJ2-3; 7 bases are a match to TRBD2. J gave up 5 bases and V 1 base, and 12 bases lay outside the gene matches. Germline CDR1 SGHVS, CDR2 FQNEAQ. The CDR3 is 17 amino acids. The CDR3 is CASSLDRASGGVDTQYF. Here the CDR3 DNA reads TGTGCCAGCAGCTTAGATCGGGCTAGCGGAGGGGTAGATACGCAGTATTTT.

The chain joins TRBV12-5 to TRBJ2-4; weak D call: TRBD2 (6 bases). Trimming shortened V by 3 bases and J by 1 base, and 16 bases separated the two germline ends. The CDR3 spans 17 residues. Germline CDR1 and CDR2: LGHNT and FRNRAP. DNA of the CDR3: TGTGCTAGTGGTTTTGAAAGGGGCGGAGGGGCCAAAAACATTCAGTACTTC. Protein sequence: CASGFERGGGAKNIQYF.